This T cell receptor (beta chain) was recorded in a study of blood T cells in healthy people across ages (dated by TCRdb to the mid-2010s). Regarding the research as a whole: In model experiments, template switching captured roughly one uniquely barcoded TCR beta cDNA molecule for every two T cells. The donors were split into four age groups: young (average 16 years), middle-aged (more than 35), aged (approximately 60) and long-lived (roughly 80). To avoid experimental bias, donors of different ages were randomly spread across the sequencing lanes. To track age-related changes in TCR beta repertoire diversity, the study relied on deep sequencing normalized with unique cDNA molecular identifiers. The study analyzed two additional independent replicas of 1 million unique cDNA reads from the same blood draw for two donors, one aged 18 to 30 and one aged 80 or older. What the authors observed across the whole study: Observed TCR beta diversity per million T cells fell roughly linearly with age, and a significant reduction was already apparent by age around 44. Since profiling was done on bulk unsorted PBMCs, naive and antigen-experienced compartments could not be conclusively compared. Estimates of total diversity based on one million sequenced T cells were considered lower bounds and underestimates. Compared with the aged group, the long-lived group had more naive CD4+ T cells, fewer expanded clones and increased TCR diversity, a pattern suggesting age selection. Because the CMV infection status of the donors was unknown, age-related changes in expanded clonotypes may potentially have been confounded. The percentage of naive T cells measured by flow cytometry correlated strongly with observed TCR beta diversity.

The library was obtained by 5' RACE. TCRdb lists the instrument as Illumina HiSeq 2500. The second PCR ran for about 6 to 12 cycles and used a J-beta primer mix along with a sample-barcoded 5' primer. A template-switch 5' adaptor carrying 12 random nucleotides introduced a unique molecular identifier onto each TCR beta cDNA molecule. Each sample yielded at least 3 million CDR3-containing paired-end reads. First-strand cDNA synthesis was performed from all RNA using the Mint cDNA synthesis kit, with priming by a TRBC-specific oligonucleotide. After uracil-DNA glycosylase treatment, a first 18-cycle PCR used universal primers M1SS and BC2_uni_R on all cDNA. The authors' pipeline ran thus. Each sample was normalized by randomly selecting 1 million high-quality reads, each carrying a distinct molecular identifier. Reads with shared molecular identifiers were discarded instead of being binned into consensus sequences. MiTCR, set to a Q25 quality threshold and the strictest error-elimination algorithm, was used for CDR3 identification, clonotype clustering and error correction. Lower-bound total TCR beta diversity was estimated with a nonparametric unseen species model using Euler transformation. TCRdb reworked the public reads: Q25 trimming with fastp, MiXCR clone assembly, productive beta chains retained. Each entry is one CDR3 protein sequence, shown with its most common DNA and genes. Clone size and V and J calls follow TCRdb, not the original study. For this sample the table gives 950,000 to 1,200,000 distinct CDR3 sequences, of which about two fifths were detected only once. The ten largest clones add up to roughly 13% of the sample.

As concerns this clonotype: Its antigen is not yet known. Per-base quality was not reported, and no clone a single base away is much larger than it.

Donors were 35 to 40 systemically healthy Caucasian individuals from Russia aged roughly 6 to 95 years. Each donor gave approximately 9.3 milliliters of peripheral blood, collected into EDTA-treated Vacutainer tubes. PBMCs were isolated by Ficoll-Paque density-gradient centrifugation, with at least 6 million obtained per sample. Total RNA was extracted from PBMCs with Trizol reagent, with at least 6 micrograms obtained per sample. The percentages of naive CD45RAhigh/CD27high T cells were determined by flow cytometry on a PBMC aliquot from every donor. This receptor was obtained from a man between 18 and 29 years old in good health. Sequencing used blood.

CDR3 sequence: CASSYPPGSGTGELFF. The DNA sequence is TGTGCCAGCAGTTACCCCCCGGGGTCGGGCACCGGGGAGCTGTTTTTT. The sequence links TRBV6-6 to TRBJ2-2; a weak D assignment points to TRBD2 (5 bases agree). From the germline V gene (reference sequence), CDR1 is MNHNY and CDR2 is SVGAGI. The CDR3 sequence holds 16 residues, the cysteine and phenylalanine included. This entry keeps only the CDR3 DNA: 48 bases, framed from base 1. V sheds 2 bases and J sheds 4 bases, leaving 14 bases between their ends.